These 17 T cell receptor beta chains were sequenced from one sample in a study of T cell changes during pregnancy in multiple sclerosis (dated by TCRdb to about 2019). The method was the immunoSEQ multiplex PCR assay. The table was pulled from immuneACCESS by TCRdb, which kept in-frame rearrangements only. Such tables lose some clones; where checked, under half of the loss comes from unresolved V genes, and the rest has no known cause. For this sample there are 40,000 to 60,000 clones; 85% to 95% appear just once. 0.35% to 0.45% of the sample comes from the top ten. Sequenced here: CD4+ T cells from peripheral blood mononuclear cells, sampled before pregnancy. All receptors come from a female donor with multiple sclerosis, enrolled in a pregnancy study.

The V call is TRBV27, the J call TRBJ1-1, with TRBD1 as a possible D gene (5 bases). Germline assignment: CDR1 MNHEY and CDR2 SMNVEV (reference sequence). Trimming removed 6 bases at V and 6 bases at J, with 26 bases between. The CDR3 runs to 17 residues. The CDR3 is CASRTTWVRSSGAEAFF. As DNA, the CDR3 is TGTGCCAGCAGGACAACCTGGGTTCGGTCCTCGGGGGCTGAAGCTTTCTTT.

J is TRBJ2-2 and V is TRBV6-1; D is possibly TRBD1 (6 bases). The CDR3 covers 14 residues. The V end was cut by 7 bases, the J end by 6 bases, with 15 bases between. CDR1 is MNHNS, CDR2 SASEGT, per germline. The CDR3 here is CASNELGGAGELFF. The CDR3 bases are TGTGCCAGCAACGAACTTGGGGGCGCCGGGGAGCTGTTTTTT.

The V and J genes are TRBV30 and TRBJ2-5, with 8 bases matching TRBD1. The germline CDR1 and CDR2 sequences are GTSNPN and SVGIG (reference sequence). The V segment lost 2 bases and the J segment 5 bases; nucleotides outside the gene matches: 10. The CDR3 consists of 15 residues. CDR3 protein: CAWSQVRGLLETQYF. The CDR3 coding sequence is TGTGCCTGGAGTCAGGTCAGGGGGCTATTGGAGACCCAGTACTTC.

The chain joins TRBV6-1 to TRBJ1-2; D not resolved. This CDR3 comprises 11 residues. V was pared by 8 bases and J by 10 bases, with 14 bases between. CDR1 and CDR2 (germline): MNHNS, SASEGT. CDR3 sequence (DNA): TGTGCCAGCGGGCGAGACATATTCTACACCTTC. This codes for CASGRDIFYTF.

The chain combines TRBV5-1 with TRBJ2-7; 8 positions agree with TRBD2. Looked up from germline, CDR1 is SGHRS and CDR2 is YFSETQ. V was clipped by 0 bases and J by 6 bases; unmatched bases: 5. The CDR3 is made up of 14 amino acids. The CDR3 region has the DNA TGCGCCAGCAGCTTGGCGAACGGGAGGGGCGAGCAGTACTTC. Protein: CASSLANGRGEQYF.

This clone was seen only once. The rearrangement uses TRBV4-2 and TRBJ2-2, with 13 bases that match TRBD2. The CDR3 covers 17 residues. J gave up 7 bases and V 0 bases, and 5 bases lay outside the gene matches. CDR1 and CDR2 (germline): LGHNA, YNFKEQ. The DNA for the CDR3 is TGTGCCAGCAGCCAAGACTATCGGACTAGCGGGGGCGGGGAGCTGTTTTTT. Protein: CASSQDYRTSGGGELFF.

The chain links TRBV28 to TRBJ1-2, with a possible D match to TRBD1 (5 bases). V lost 2 bases, J lost 1 base, and 11 bases lay in between. Per germline, CDR1 MDHEN and CDR2 SYDVKM. This CDR3 comprises 15 residues. DNA of the CDR3: TGTGCCAGCAGTTTAGCCCTAGGGGTTAACTATGGCTACACCTTC. Protein sequence: CASSLALGVNYGYTF.

Here the CDR3 DNA reads TGTGCCAGCAGCTTGGTACCGGGAGGACTCTCTGGGGCCAACGTCCTGACTTTC. This translates into CASSLVPGGLSGANVLTF. The rearrangement uses TRBV5-6 and TRBJ2-6; 7 positions agree with TRBD2. This CDR3 region has 18 residues. The germline gives CDR1 SGHDT, CDR2 YYEEEE. V shed 0 bases and J 0 bases; nucleotides not matched to a gene: 6.

The chain carries TRBV28 and TRBJ1-5; tentatively, D is TRBD1 (6 bases). The germline CDR1 and CDR2 sequences are MDHEN and SYDVKM. CDR3 length: 17 amino acids. Trimming removed 7 bases at V and 4 bases at J, with 23 bases between. CDR3 nucleotides: TGTGCCAGCAAAACTGGGGGAGGGGGTTTAGCAAATCAGCCCCAGCATTTT. This translates into CASKTGGGGLANQPQHF.

This clone appeared once. This chain joins TRBV6-1 and TRBJ1-2; TRBD1 aligns across 8 bases. This CDR3 contains 13 residues. Germline loops: CDR1 MNHNS, CDR2 SASEGT. The V and J ends lost 6 bases and 8 bases, in that order; junction bases with no gene match: 8. The CDR3 DNA is TGTGCCAGCAGATCGGACAGGGCTCGGGGCTACACCTTC. Protein: CASRSDRARGYTF.

The gene calls are TRBV7-3 and TRBJ2-7, with 8 positions matching TRBD1. This CDR3 has 14 amino acids. In germline, CDR1 is SGHTA, CDR2 FQGTGA. The junction had 11 bases not matched to a gene; V was cut back by 4 bases and J by 9 bases. The CDR3 region is CASSSAPGQGLQYF. The CDR3 DNA reads TGTGCCAGCAGCTCCGCCCCCGGACAGGGACTGCAGTACTTC.

The chain couples TRBV5-4 to TRBJ2-3; TRBD2 matches at 7 bases. Unmatched junction bases numbered 7, after V lost 2 bases and J lost 4 bases. The CDR3 totals 15 residues. Germline-derived CDR1 and CDR2 are SGHNT and YYREEE (reference sequence). CDR3 loop: CASSLAGSIPDTQYF. In DNA, the CDR3 is TGTGCCAGCAGCTTAGCGGGAAGTATCCCAGATACGCAGTATTTT.

The chain employs TRBV7-8 and TRBJ2-7; 7 bases are shared with TRBD1. This CDR3 comprises 12 residues. With V trimmed by 5 bases and J by 6 bases, 4 bases remained unmatched. Germline CDR1 and CDR2: SGHVS and FQNEAQ. DNA of the CDR3: TGTGCCAGCAGCCACGACAGGGCCGAGCAGTACTTC. Amino acid sequence: CASSHDRAEQYF. The whole variable domain, filled in from reference TRBV7-8 and TRBJ2-7, reads GAGVSQSPRYKVAKRGQDVALRCDPISGHVSLFWYQQALGQGPEFLTYFQNEAQLDKSGLPSDRFFAERPEGSVSTLKIQRTQQEDSAVYLCASSHDRAEQYFGPGTRLTVT.

J is TRBJ2-7 and V is TRBV11-2; TRBD1 is a possible D gene (6 bases). The CDR3 has 15 residues. The V end lost 6 bases, the J end lost 4 bases, and 19 bases lay between the germline ends. Germline assignment: CDR1 SGHAT and CDR2 FQNNGV. CDR3 amino acids: CASSSRRGLEYEQYF. The CDR3 DNA reads as TGTGCCAGCAGTTCGCGCAGGGGTTTGGAATACGAGCAGTACTTC.

Only a few counts were recorded for this clone. The chain couples TRBV28 to TRBJ1-1; TRBD1 aligns across 9 bases. The CDR3 length is 14 residues. Germline V gives CDR1 MDHEN, CDR2 SYDVKM. Trimming at V came to 6 bases and at J to 4 bases, leaving 6 bases not matched to a gene. CDR3 sequence reads: CASRQGADVTEAFF. CDR3 sequence (DNA): TGTGCCAGCAGACAGGGGGCGGATGTCACTGAAGCTTTCTTT. Drawing the rest from reference TRBV28 and TRBJ1-1, the complete variable domain is DVKVTQSSRYLVKRTGEKVFLECVQDMDHENMFWYRQDPGLGLRLIYFSYDVKMKEKGDIPEGYSVSREKKERFSLILESASTNQTSMYLCASRQGADVTEAFFGQGTRLTVV.

This chain links TRBV6-5 with TRBJ1-5; TRBD1 might be the D (6 bases). Germline V gives CDR1 MNHEY, CDR2 SVGAGI. This CDR3 is built from 15 residues. Trimming cost V 4 bases and J 4 bases, with 14 bases left between them. This chain's CDR3 is CASSSTGSWNQPQHF. The CDR3 DNA reads TGTGCCAGCAGTTCCACAGGGAGTTGGAATCAGCCCCAGCATTTT.

The chain links TRBV30 to TRBJ2-7, with D possibly matching TRBD2 (6 bases). V was clipped by 0 bases and J by 2 bases, with 11 bases between them. Germline values: CDR1 GTSNPN, CDR2 SVGIG (reference sequence). This CDR3 has 14 residues. The CDR3 DNA reads TGTGCCTGGAGTGTATCGGGAGCTACCTACGAGCAGTACTTC. It codes for CAWSVSGATYEQYF.